Each of the 32 T cell receptor beta chains below was sequenced from the same sample in a study of beta chain features in type 1 diabetes. Expressed TCRB transcripts were sequenced, since all the RNA that had been isolated was reverse transcribed. Here immunoSEQ multiplex PCR was the method, and the copy in TCRdb shows in-frame clones only, minus some. The profile shows about 410,000 clones, roughly 14% of them singletons. The sequencing input was naive CD4+ T cells from blood. All receptors derive from a man aged 30 to 45 in good health.

CDR3 sequence (DNA): TGTGCCCATAGAGCCTTTCGGCATGAAAAACTGTTTTTT. Translated, it gives CAHRAFRHEKLFF. The rearrangement uses TRBV30 and TRBJ1-4, with D hard to call. Germline V lookup: CDR1 GTSNPN, CDR2 SVGIG (reference sequence). V lost 8 bases, J lost 6 bases, and 16 bases lay in between. The CDR3 consists of 13 residues. Based on the CDR3 plus reference TRBV30 and TRBJ1-4, the full variable domain is SQTIHQWPATLVQPVGSPLSLECTVEGTSNPNLYWYRQAAGRGLQLLFYSVGIGQISSEVPQNLSASRPQDRQFILSSKKLLLSDSGFYLCAHRAFRHEKLFFGSGTQLSVL.

The chain links TRBV6-1 to TRBJ2-7, with 12 bases that match TRBD2. The germline CDR1 and CDR2 sequences are MNHNS and SASEGT. The J segment lost 4 bases and the V segment lost 4 bases, leaving 5 bases of the junction unmatched. This CDR3 is built from 15 residues. In nucleotides, the CDR3 is TGTGCCAGCAGTGGGTGGACTAGCGGGGAGTACGAGCAGTACGTC. It codes for CASSGWTSGEYEQYV.

The chain joins TRBV14 to TRBJ2-4; perhaps D is TRBD1 or TRBD2 (6 bases each). The CDR3 length is 17 residues. CDR1 and CDR2 from the germline V gene are SGHDN and FVKESK. Trimming shortened V by 4 bases and J by 3 bases, and 19 bases separated the two germline ends. The CDR3 region is CASSPLTRGPNKNIQYF. CDR3 bases: TGTGCCAGCAGCCCTCTAACCCGGGGGCCCAACAAAAACATTCAGTACTTC.

This clone was found a few times. This rearrangement joins TRBV18 to TRBJ2-1; D perhaps matches TRBD1 (6 bases). This CDR3 contains 15 residues. Trimming cost V 6 bases and J 1 base, with 13 bases left between them. Per the germline V gene, CDR1 is KGHSH and CDR2 is LQKENI. The CDR3 coding sequence is TGTGCCAGCTCTACCCCCGGGACATCCTACAATGAGCAGTTCTTC. Protein: CASSTPGTSYNEQFF. Filled out from reference TRBV18 and TRBJ2-1, the complete variable domain reads NAGVMQNPRHLVRRRGQEARLRCSPMKGHSHVYWYRQLPEEGLKFMVYLQKENIIDESGMPKERFSAEFPKEGPSILRIQQVVRGDSAAYFCASSTPGTSYNEQFFGPGTRLTVL.

The chain employs TRBV7-2 and TRBJ2-5; either TRBD1 or TRBD2 may fit D (6 bases each). V gave up 0 bases and J gave up 4 bases, with 15 bases separating them. The CDR3 spans 16 residues. CDR1 SGHTA and CDR2 FQGNSA come from the germline V gene. The CDR3 spells CASSLALTPGAETQYF. The CDR3 DNA is TGTGCCAGCAGCTTAGCCCTCACTCCGGGGGCAGAGACCCAGTACTTC.

This clone occurred a few times. The chain links TRBV5-1 to TRBJ2-7, with D possibly being TRBD2 (5 bases). Germline V gives CDR1 SGHRS, CDR2 YFSETQ. Trimming took off 2 bases at V and 3 bases at J, with 12 bases between the two ends. CDR3 length: 14 residues. CDR3 residues: CASSFDREFYEQYV. CDR3 sequence (DNA): TGCGCCAGCAGCTTCGATAGGGAGTTCTACGAGCAGTACGTC.

V gene TRBV7-2 combines with J gene TRBJ2-3; no clear D. CDR3 length equals 18 residues. Between the trimmed V and J ends, which lost 1 base and 0 bases, there was a span of 17 bases. Per the germline V gene, CDR1 is SGHTA and CDR2 is FQGNSA. The CDR3 nucleotides read TGTGCCAGCAGCTTAGGCCATGGGGTACCATTTAGCACAGATACGCAGTATTTT. It specifies CASSLGHGVPFSTDTQYF. Using reference TRBV7-2 and TRBJ2-3 for the parts outside the CDR3, the full variable domain is GAGVSQSPSNKVTEKGKDVELRCDPISGHTALYWYRQSLGQGLEFLIYFQGNSAPDKSGLPSDRFSAERTGGSVSTLTIQRTQQEDSAVYLCASSLGHGVPFSTDTQYFGPGTRLTVL.

The chain is built from TRBV30 and TRBJ1-3, with D uncertain. Germline-derived CDR1 and CDR2 are GTSNPN and SVGIG (reference sequence). This CDR3 contains 17 residues. Trimming cost V 2 bases and J 0 bases, with 17 bases left between them. In DNA, the CDR3 is TGTGCCTGGAGTATCTCGTCCCGCATCAGCTCTGGAAACACCATATATTTT. Its translation: CAWSISSRISSGNTIYF.

The genes are TRBV11-2 and TRBJ1-6; possible D gene TRBD1, 6 bases. Germline assignment: CDR1 SGHAT and CDR2 FQNNGV. Trimming shortened V by 5 bases and J by 6 bases, and 14 bases separated the two germline ends. The CDR3 is 15 residues long. The CDR3 nucleotides read TGTGCCAGCAGCCCCATGGGGGCTCGTAATTCACCCCTCCACTTT. Protein sequence: CASSPMGARNSPLHF.

This clone has only a few counts. The chain recombines TRBV14 with TRBJ1-1, with TRBD1 matching 7 bases. The trim removed 4 bases at V and 1 base at J, leaving 3 bases unmatched. There are 14 residues in the CDR3. Germline V gene lookup returns CDR1 SGHDN and CDR2 FVKESK. CDR3 bases: TGTGCCAGCAGCCCCTGGACAGGGAACACTGAAGCTTTCTTT. Protein product: CASSPWTGNTEAFF.

The chain recombines TRBV4-3 with TRBJ2-3; D uncertain. CDR1 is LGHNA and CDR2 is YSLEER in the germline V gene. The CDR3 contains 14 residues. Trimming took off 0 bases at V and 2 bases at J, with 6 bases between the two ends. CDR3 region: CASSQDQTTDTQYF. Written as DNA, the CDR3 is TGCGCCAGCAGCCAAGATCAAACCACAGATACGCAGTATTTT.

This clone was seen only a few times. V usage is TRBV4-3 and J usage is TRBJ2-2; no firm D call. V dropped 5 bases and J dropped 2 bases, with 15 bases sitting between them. Germline V gives CDR1 LGHNA, CDR2 YSLEER. The CDR3 runs to 16 residues. The CDR3 region has the DNA TGCGCCAGCAGCAGATACCGGGCCGACAACACCGGGGAGCTGTTTTTT. It codes for CASSRYRADNTGELFF.

This clone was seen only a few times. V is TRBV11-1 and J is TRBJ2-3; 14 bases match TRBD2. Losses at the gene ends were 5 bases for V and 4 bases for J; bases not matched to a gene: 5. The CDR3 spans 16 residues. The germline gives CDR1 SGHAT, CDR2 FQDESV (reference sequence). For the CDR3, the DNA is TGTGCCAGCAGCGGCGGGACTAGCGGGAGATCAGATACGCAGTATTTT. Residues: CASSGGTSGRSDTQYF.

The chain combines TRBV5-1 with TRBJ2-3; the D is unclear. Trimming shortened V by 1 base and J by 5 bases, and 5 bases separated the two germline ends. The CDR3 is made up of 12 amino acids. Germline CDR1 SGHRS, CDR2 YFSETQ. The CDR3 spells CASSLLGDTQYF. The CDR3 DNA follows: TGCGCCAGCAGCTTGTTAGGAGATACGCAGTATTTT.

The chain uses TRBV4-3 and TRBJ2-3; 7 bases fit TRBD2. J was trimmed by 4 bases and V by 4 bases; bases with no gene match: 8. CDR1 is LGHNA, CDR2 YSLEER, per germline. The CDR3 is made up of 15 amino acids. CDR3 in DNA: TGCGCCAGCAGCCTGGGGGGGAGTGGCGCAGATACGCAGTATTTT. Amino acids: CASSLGGSGADTQYF.

The J gene is TRBJ2-3, the V gene TRBV5-1; 7 bases map to TRBD2. The ends lost 0 bases at V and 4 bases at J; junction bases unmatched: 2. The CDR3 has 14 residues. The V gene's germline CDR1 is SGHRS and CDR2 YFSETQ. The CDR3 here is CASSLELAPDTQYF. The CDR3 DNA is TGCGCCAGCAGCTTGGAACTAGCGCCAGATACGCAGTATTTT.

This rearrangement joins TRBV29-1 to TRBJ1-1; 7 bases agree with TRBD1. Germline CDR1 SQVTM, CDR2 ANQGSEA. Losses at the gene ends were 7 bases for V and 5 bases for J; bases not matched to a gene: 10. The CDR3 loop spans 13 amino acids. CDR3 DNA: TGCAGCGGGAGGACAGGAAGTAGGACTGAAGCTTTCTTT. As protein: CSGRTGSRTEAFF.

This clone was detected a few times. J is TRBJ2-7 and V is TRBV5-4; 10 bases are shared with TRBD2. CDR1 and CDR2 (germline): SGHNT, YYREEE (reference sequence). The CDR3 loop spans 16 amino acids. Trimming took 0 bases from V and 7 from J; bases not matched to a gene: 10. The CDR3 sequence: CASSLALGTSELEQYV. As DNA, the CDR3 is TGTGCCAGCAGCTTGGCCCTCGGGACTAGCGAACTTGAGCAGTACGTC.

The rearrangement links TRBV7-9 to TRBJ2-1, with D possibly being TRBD1 (5 bases). This CDR3 has 12 amino acids. Trimming shortened V by 2 bases and J by 7 bases, and 6 bases separated the two germline ends. CDR1 SEHNR and CDR2 FQNEAQ come from the germline V gene (reference sequence). DNA of the CDR3: TGTGCCAGCAGCTTAAGGACAAATGAGCAGTTCTTC. Translation gives CASSLRTNEQFF. Together with reference TRBV7-9 and TRBJ2-1, the CDR3 gives the full variable domain: DTGVSQNPRHKITKRGQNVTFRCDPISEHNRLYWYRQTLGQGPEFLTYFQNEAQLEKSRLLSDRFSAERPKGSFSTLEIQRTEQGDSAMYLCASSLRTNEQFFGPGTRLTVL.

The chain recombines TRBV25-1 with TRBJ1-1; D gene uncertain. Germline assignment: CDR1 MGHDK and CDR2 SYGVNS. The V end lost 6 bases, the J end lost 0 bases, and 11 bases lay between the germline ends. The CDR3 is 14 residues long. The CDR3 DNA follows: TGTGCCAGCAGACAGACGGCTCTGAACACTGAAGCTTTCTTT. Protein product: CASRQTALNTEAFF. The whole variable domain, filled in from reference TRBV25-1 and TRBJ1-1, reads EADIYQTPRYLVIGTGKKITLECSQTMGHDKMYWYQQDPGMELHLIHYSYGVNSTEKGDLSSESTVSRIRTEHFPLTLESARPSHTSQYLCASRQTALNTEAFFGQGTRLTVV.

This clone has a handful of counts. The V and J genes are TRBV4-3 and TRBJ2-3, with D maybe TRBD1 (5 bases). Germline values: CDR1 LGHNA, CDR2 YSLEER. The CDR3 totals 13 residues. The V and J ends lost 4 bases and 11 bases respectively, with 16 bases between them. The CDR3 spells CASSLEGVAQQYF. CDR3 coding DNA: TGCGCCAGCAGCCTCGAAGGGGTCGCACAGCAGTATTTT.

This clone occurred a few times. The chain employs TRBV5-1 and TRBJ2-5; the D is unclear. Germline loops: CDR1 SGHRS, CDR2 YFSETQ. Trimming shortened V by 4 bases and J by 3 bases, and 13 bases separated the two germline ends. The CDR3 is 14 amino acids. CDR3 bases: TGCGCCAGCAGCCCCGACTCAACGAAAGAGACCCAGTACTTC. This codes for CASSPDSTKETQYF.

V usage is TRBV2 and J usage is TRBJ1-2; D is uncertain. Germline assignment: CDR1 SNHLY and CDR2 FYNNEI. V was pared by 2 bases and J by 8 bases, with 18 bases between. There are 15 residues in the CDR3. CDR3 in DNA: TGTGCCAGCAGTGAAATCGGCATGGGTCTAACCGGCTACACCTTC. The encoded protein is CASSEIGMGLTGYTF.

The rearrangement joins TRBV10-3 to TRBJ1-1; a weak D match, TRBD1 (6 bases). Germline V lookup: CDR1 ENHRY, CDR2 SYGVKD. Trimming cost V 10 bases and J 7 bases, with 13 bases left between them. The CDR3 is 11 amino acids. As DNA, the CDR3 is TGTGCCACCAGGGGTTCAGTTGAAGCTTTCTTT. Residues: CATRGSVEAFF.

This clone has only a few counts. The CDR3 DNA sequence: TGCGCCAGCAGCCAAGAGTGGCATGGTCCCGAGCAGTACTTC. Residues: CASSQEWHGPEQYF. The J gene is TRBJ2-7, the V gene TRBV4-1; D not certain. V dropped 0 bases and J dropped 6 bases, with 12 bases sitting between them. Germline V gives CDR1 MGHRA, CDR2 YSYEKL. This CDR3 has 14 residues.

This clone was detected a few times. The chain employs TRBV9 and TRBJ2-3, with 10 bases lining up with TRBD1. V lost 2 bases and J lost 0; bases outside the gene matches: 9. The germline CDR1 and CDR2 sequences are SGDLS and YYNGEE. CDR3 size: 18 residues. The CDR3 sequence is CASSVPRDRGVSTDTQYF. The CDR3, as DNA: TGTGCCAGCAGCGTCCCCCGGGACAGGGGTGTTAGCACAGATACGCAGTATTTT.

CDR3 protein: CAITTQDQQFF. The CDR3 DNA reads as TGTGCCATCACCACCCAGGACCAGCAGTTCTTC. The V call is TRBV10-3, the J call TRBJ2-1, with D uncertain. V lost 7 bases and J 11 bases, leaving 12 bases between the germline ends. CDR3 length: 11 amino acids. Germline CDR1 is ENHRY and CDR2 is SYGVKD.

The chain employs TRBV4-3 and TRBJ2-3; no clear D. Germline V gene lookup returns CDR1 LGHNA and CDR2 YSLEER. The V end was cut by 0 bases, the J end by 3 bases, with 4 bases between. This CDR3 spans 13 amino acids. CDR3 bases: TGCGCCAGCAGCCAAGAAGGGACAGATACGCAGTATTTT. This gives the protein CASSQEGTDTQYF.

The chain uses TRBV2 and TRBJ2-5; the D gene is possibly TRBD2 (5 bases). Germline lookup yields CDR1 SNHLY and CDR2 FYNNEI. The V end lost 6 bases, the J end lost 5 bases, and 10 bases lay between the germline ends. This CDR3 has 12 amino acids. CDR3 bases: TGTGCCAGCAGCGGGGTAATTGAGACCCAGTACTTC. Translation gives CASSGVIETQYF.

This clone came up a few times. The chain combines TRBV5-1 with TRBJ1-5, with D unresolved. V lost 2 bases and J lost 4, with 13 bases in between. Per the germline V gene, CDR1 is SGHRS and CDR2 is YFSETQ. This CDR3 is built from 15 residues. The CDR3 region has the DNA TGCGCCAGCAGCTTTTTCGGAGGTGGGAATCAGCCCCAGCATTTT. This encodes CASSFFGGGNQPQHF.

This chain connects TRBV19 to TRBJ1-5; 7 positions agree with TRBD1. J was trimmed by 2 bases and V by 10 bases; bases with no gene match: 5. This CDR3 has 13 residues. Germline CDR1 LNHDA, CDR2 SQIVND (reference sequence). The CDR3 loop reads CATSDRGNQPQHF. The CDR3 bases are TGTGCCACTTCTGACAGGGGCAATCAGCCCCAGCATTTT.

This clone has a handful of counts. J is TRBJ2-7 and V is TRBV18; D unresolved. CDR3 length: 12 residues. Germline V lookup: CDR1 KGHSH, CDR2 LQKENI. The chain's CDR3 is CASSPQLGEQYV. The DNA of the CDR3 is TGTGCCAGCTCCCCACAGTTGGGGGAGCAGTACGTC.